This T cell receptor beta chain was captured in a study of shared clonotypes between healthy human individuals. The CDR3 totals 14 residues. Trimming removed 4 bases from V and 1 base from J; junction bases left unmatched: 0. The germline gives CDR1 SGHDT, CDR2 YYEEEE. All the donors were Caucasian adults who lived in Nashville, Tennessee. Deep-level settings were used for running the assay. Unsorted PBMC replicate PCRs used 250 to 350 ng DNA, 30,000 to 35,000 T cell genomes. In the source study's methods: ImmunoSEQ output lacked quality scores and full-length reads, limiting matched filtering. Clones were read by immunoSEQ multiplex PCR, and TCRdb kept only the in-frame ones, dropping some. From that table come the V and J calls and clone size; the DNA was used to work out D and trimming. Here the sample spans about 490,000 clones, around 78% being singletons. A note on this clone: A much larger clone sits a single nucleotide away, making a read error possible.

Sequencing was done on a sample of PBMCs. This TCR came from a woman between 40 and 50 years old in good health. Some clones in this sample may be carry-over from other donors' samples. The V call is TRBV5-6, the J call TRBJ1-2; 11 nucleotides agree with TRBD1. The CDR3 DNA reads TGTGCCAGCAGCGGGACAGGGGGTAACTATGGCTACACCTTC. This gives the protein CASSGTGGNYGYTF.